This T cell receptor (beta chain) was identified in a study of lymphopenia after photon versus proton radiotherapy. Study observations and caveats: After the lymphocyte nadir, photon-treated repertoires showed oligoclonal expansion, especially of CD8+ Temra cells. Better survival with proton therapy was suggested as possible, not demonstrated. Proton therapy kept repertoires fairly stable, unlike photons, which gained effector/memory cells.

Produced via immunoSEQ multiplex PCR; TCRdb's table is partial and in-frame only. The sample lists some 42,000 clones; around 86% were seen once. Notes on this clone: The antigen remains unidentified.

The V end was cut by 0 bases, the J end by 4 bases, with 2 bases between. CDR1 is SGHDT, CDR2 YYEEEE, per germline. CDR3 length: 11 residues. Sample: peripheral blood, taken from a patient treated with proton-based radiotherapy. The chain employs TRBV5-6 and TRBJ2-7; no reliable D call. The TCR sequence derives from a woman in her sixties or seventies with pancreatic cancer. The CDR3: CASSLEYEQYF. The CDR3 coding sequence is TGTGCCAGCAGCTTGGAGTACGAGCAGTACTTC.